This T cell receptor beta chain was recorded in a study of CD8 T cells in ankylosing spondylitis. Regarding the study as a whole: Apparently characteristic of ankylosing spondylitis blood was a TCR beta motif (eight highly homologous variants).

V was clipped by 10 bases and J by 4 bases, with 14 bases between them. Looked up from germline, CDR1 is SNHLY and CDR2 is FYNNEI. The length of the CDR3 is 13 residues. TCRdb fed the 5' RACE reads into MiXCR, producing one record per CDR3 protein. The sample carries hundreds of thousands of distinct CDR3 sequences, 8% to 9.5% recorded once. This clonotype appeared many times. The target antigen is unknown. The specimen sequenced was blood, either unsorted or a sorted T cell fraction (not recorded which). The source of this sequence is a male donor with ankylosing spondylitis or in good health (not recorded which). The rearrangement joins TRBV2 to TRBJ2-1, with D tentatively TRBD2 (8 bases). The CDR3 sequence: CATREGQYNEQFF. In nucleotides, the CDR3 is TGTGCCACCCGGGAGGGACAGTACAATGAGCAGTTCTTC.